This T cell receptor beta chain was sequenced during a study of regulatory T cells in long-lasting Graves disease (dated by TCRdb to 2020 to 2022). Regarding the research as a whole: Persistent Graves' disease was defined as persistently positive TSH receptor autoantibodies together with antithyroid drug treatment for over 5 years. Peripheral blood TCR sequencing and RNA sequencing compared persistent Graves' disease patients with newly diagnosed Graves' disease patients. The study took place in China and was registered as a clinical trial. A total of about 33 samples underwent TCR sequencing: about 13 from persistent and approximately 20 from newly diagnosed Graves' disease patients. Antithyroid drugs had been taken for approximately 9.7 years on average by persistent Graves' disease patients in the clinical cohort. Here is what the overall study found, with its caveats: Persistent disease showed preferential use of TRBV28, TRBJ1-2 and TRBJ2-5, whereas newly diagnosed disease favored TRBV20-1 and TRBJ2-1. Lower TCR Shannon entropy and fewer highly expanded clones were observed in persistent Graves' disease patients than in newly diagnosed patients, which suggested clonal expansion. The small sample size was acknowledged by the authors as a limitation that may reduce accuracy. Sequencing and analysis were restricted to the TCR beta chain. More public clonotypes were shared among persistent patients (roughly 3,000) than among newly diagnosed patients (just under 1,000). The study examined only peripheral blood because the primary lesion, thyroid tissue, could not be accessed.

Concerning this clonotype: Its antigen remains undetermined. Base quality data are lacking; no much larger clone is found one base away.

From the cysteine through the phenylalanine, the CDR3 covers 15 amino acids. Of the read, only the CDR3 DNA is kept; its 45 bases are in frame from base 1. The junction carries 12 bases between V and J, which are trimmed by 1 base and 2 bases respectively. According to the germline V gene, CDR1 reads SGDLS and CDR2 reads YYNGEE. The time point label corresponds to: persistent/refractory GD, antithyroid drugs over 5 years with positive TRAb. For both TCR sequencing and RNA sequencing, RNA was extracted from PBMCs in TRIzol. Graves' disease was diagnosed according to American Thyroid Association guidelines. The patients came from an endocrinology department in Xi'an, China. From each patient, approximately 9 milliliters of peripheral blood was collected into an EDTA anticoagulant tube. PBMCs were isolated by Ficoll Paque Plus density gradient separation without further T cell sorting. An Agilent 2100 Bioanalyzer and agarose gel were used to check RNA quality, while a NanoDrop 2000 measured RNA concentration.

Libraries were made using multiplex PCR. Sequencing used an Illumina HiSeq 4000. TCR beta libraries were built with iRepertoire HTBI primers and Arm-PCR amplification of CDR3 regions. Gel purification was performed on PCR products prior to sequencing. The study's own analysis went as follows. Gene usage analysis of CDR3 amino acid clonotypes relied on the roughly 64 TRBV and more than twelve TRBJ segments identified across samples. COPE and FqMerger were used to merge filtered high-quality paired reads into contigs. Contigs were aligned with BLAST to IMGT TRBV, TRBD and TRBJ reference genes, and CDR3 was defined per IMGT. Clonotypes above 0.1% frequency were classified as highly expanded clones. Shannon entropy was used to measure repertoire diversity, and the Gini coefficient was used to measure V-J evenness. A clonotype was considered public if more than one individual shared it. Through fastp at Q25 and MiXCR, TCRdb rebuilt clones from the public reads, retaining in-frame beta chains. Every entry covers one CDR3 protein and lists the most common genes and DNA from its rows. V and J calls and clone size were set by TCRdb, not the authors. This sample has some 280,000 distinct CDR3 sequences in its table, and around a fifth of those were observed once. Of the sample, more than 55% is held by the ten largest clones.

This receptor chain uses TRBV9 and TRBJ2-5; a tentative D match to TRBD1 spans 6 bases. The sequence came from a female donor with Graves disease. Sequenced material: peripheral blood mononuclear cells (PBMCs), taken when the disease was refractory, from a patient treated with antithyroid drugs. The CDR3 protein sequence reads: CASSVLGAVQETQYF. The DNA sequence reads TGTGCCAGCAGCGTATTGGGGGCGGTTCAAGAGACCCAGTACTTC.